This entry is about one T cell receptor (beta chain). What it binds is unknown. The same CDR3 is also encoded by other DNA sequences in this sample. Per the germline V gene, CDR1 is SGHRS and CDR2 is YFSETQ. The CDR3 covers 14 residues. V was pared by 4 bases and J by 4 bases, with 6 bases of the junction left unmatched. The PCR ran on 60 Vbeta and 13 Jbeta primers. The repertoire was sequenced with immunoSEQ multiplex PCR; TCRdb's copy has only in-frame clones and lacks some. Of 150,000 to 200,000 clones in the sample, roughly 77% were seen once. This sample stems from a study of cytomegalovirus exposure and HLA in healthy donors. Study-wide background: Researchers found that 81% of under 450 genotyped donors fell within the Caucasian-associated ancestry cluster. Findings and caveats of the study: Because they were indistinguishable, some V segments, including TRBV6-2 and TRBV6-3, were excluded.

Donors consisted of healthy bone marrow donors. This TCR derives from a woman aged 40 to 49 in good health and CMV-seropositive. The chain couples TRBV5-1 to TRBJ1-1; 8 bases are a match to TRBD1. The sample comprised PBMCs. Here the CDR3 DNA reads TGCGCCAGCAGCCTCGGACAGGGCTCCACTGAAGCTTTCTTT. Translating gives CASSLGQGSTEAFF.